One sample yielded the 13 T cell receptor beta chains listed below, sequenced in a study of response to subunit inactivated influenza vaccine. TCRdb analysed the RT-PCR reads with MiXCR anew, one entry per CDR3 protein. Among some 500,000 distinct CDR3 sequences, about 25% were seen once, and the ten largest hold approximately 2%. The source material was CD4+ T cells sorted from PBMCs, sampled roughly 5 days after vaccination. The receptors were gathered from a man in his fifties or sixties who received an inactivated influenza vaccine.

This chain links TRBV7-3 with TRBJ1-2; 7 bases match TRBD1. Trimming took 5 bases from V and 7 from J; bases not matched to a gene: 7. The germline gives CDR1 SGHTA, CDR2 FQGTGA. The CDR3 covers 13 residues. The CDR3 coding sequence is TGTGCCAGCAGCGAGGGGGCAGGGGTTGGCTACACCTTC. It translates to CASSEGAGVGYTF.

CDR3 region: CASSSRAASNQPQHF. DNA for the CDR3: TGTGCCAGCAGCTCGAGGGCAGCTAGCAATCAGCCCCAGCATTTT. The rearrangement joins TRBV5-5 to TRBJ1-5; D remains unclear. The CDR3 length is 15 residues. Germline CDR1 SGHKS, CDR2 YYEKEE (reference sequence). Trimming took off 3 bases at V and 0 bases at J, with 10 bases between the two ends.

There are many counts of this clonotype. The V gene is TRBV24-1, the J gene TRBJ2-7, with D tentatively TRBD2 (5 bases). The germline V gene encodes CDR1 KGHDR and CDR2 SFDVKD. The CDR3 covers 14 residues. V lost 2 bases and J lost 6, with 13 bases in between. This CDR3 reads CATSDSQNLAEQYF. The CDR3 nucleotides are TGTGCCACCAGTGATTCACAGAATCTAGCCGAGCAGTACTTC.

This sequence joins TRBV20-1 and TRBJ2-5; D is undetermined. Germline values: CDR1 DFQATT, CDR2 SNEGSKA (reference sequence). V shed 1 base and J shed 5 bases, with 8 bases lying between them. This CDR3 is 12 amino acids long. CDR3 in amino acids: CSARVIPETQYF. For the CDR3, the DNA is TGCAGTGCTAGAGTAATTCCGGAGACCCAGTACTTC.

V and J are TRBV7-9 and TRBJ2-7; D possibly corresponds to TRBD1 (6 bases). The CDR3 is 15 residues long. Deletions cut 5 bases from V and 0 bases from J, with 14 bases between. Germline CDR1 SEHNR, CDR2 FQNEAQ (reference sequence). The CDR3 DNA reads TGTGCCAGCAGCCTGACAGGACTTACCTCCTACGAGCAGTACTTC. Its translation is CASSLTGLTSYEQYF.

The sample holds many counts of this clonotype. This chain links TRBV4-1 with TRBJ2-3, with D perhaps TRBD1 or TRBD2 (5 bases each). CDR3 length equals 15 residues. CDR1 is MGHRA and CDR2 is YSYEKL in the germline V gene. V was clipped by 4 bases and J by 0 bases, with 11 bases between them. Written as DNA, the CDR3 is TGCGCCAGCAGCCGAGGGGACGGAAGCACAGATACGCAGTATTTT. Its translation is CASSRGDGSTDTQYF.

This clonotype occurred a few times. V is TRBV7-2 and J is TRBJ2-1; D may correspond to TRBD1 or TRBD2 (5 bases each). The V end was cut by 8 bases, the J end by 4 bases, with 12 bases between. Germline CDR1 SGHTA, CDR2 FQGNSA. CDR3 length: 13 amino acids. CDR3: CASLRGRYNEQFF. The DNA for the CDR3 is TGTGCCAGCCTGAGGGGCAGATACAATGAGCAGTTCTTC.

This CDR3 reads CASSFRGITGNEQFF. The CDR3 DNA reads as TGTGCCAGCAGTTTTCGCGGGATTACCGGCAATGAGCAGTTCTTC. V is TRBV28 and J is TRBJ2-1; maybe TRBD2 (6 bases). Germline V gene data show CDR1 as MDHEN and CDR2 as SYDVKM. CDR3 size: 15 residues. V lost 3 bases and J lost 6, with 15 bases in between.

This chain uses TRBV24-1 with TRBJ2-3; the match to TRBD1 covers 10 bases. CDR3 length equals 16 residues. V shed 2 bases and J 5 bases; nucleotides not matched to a gene: 6. Germline-derived CDR1 and CDR2 are KGHDR and SFDVKD. The DNA for the CDR3 is TGTGCCACCAGTGATTCCCCGGGACAGGGGAAAGATACGCAGTATTTT. This translates into CATSDSPGQGKDTQYF.

The J gene is TRBJ2-1, the V gene TRBV12-3 or TRBV12-4; D might be TRBD1 (6 bases). Deletions cut 1 base from V and 5 bases from J, with 12 bases between. CDR3 length: 15 residues. In DNA, the CDR3 is TGTGCCAGCAGTTTAGAGGGACAACTCCACAATGAGCAGTTCTTC. This gives the protein CASSLEGQLHNEQFF.

This clonotype was seen more than once but under ten times. The rearrangement joins TRBV20-1 to TRBJ2-1; 12 nucleotides align to TRBD2. The CDR3 extends over 14 amino acids. Looked up from germline, CDR1 is DFQATT and CDR2 is SNEGSKA (reference sequence). V lost 3 bases and J lost 8; bases outside the gene matches: 5. For the CDR3, the DNA is TGCAGTGCTAGGCGACTAGCGGGAGTTTATGAGCAGTTCTTC. It yields the protein CSARRLAGVYEQFF.

The V gene is TRBV7-3, the J gene TRBJ2-3; no reliable D call. V lost 3 bases, J lost 6 bases, and 13 bases lay in between. CDR1 and CDR2 from the germline V gene are SGHTA and FQGTGA. This CDR3 is built from 14 residues. CDR3 protein: CASSLERDSDTQYF. DNA of the CDR3: TGTGCCAGCAGCTTGGAGCGCGACTCCGATACGCAGTATTTT.

This clonotype was seen a handful of times. The chain joins TRBV27 to TRBJ1-1; no clear D gene. From germline, CDR1 is MNHEY and CDR2 SMNVEV (reference sequence). The V end was cut by 3 bases, the J end by 5 bases, with 10 bases between. CDR3 length equals 13 residues. The CDR3 bases are TGTGCCAGCAGTTTTGATCCCAGGACTGAAGCTTTCTTT. Amino acid sequence: CASSFDPRTEAFF.